This TCR beta chain was observed in a study of cytomegalovirus exposure and HLA in healthy donors. General observations from the study: The classifier reportedly diagnosed cytomegalovirus status with high sensitivity and specificity. The study recorded over 150 TCR beta chains that were cytomegalovirus-associated. Rarity characterized most TCR sequences, yet some public TCRs appeared in many donors.

The donors formed part of the approximately 120-subject validation cohort, distinct from the roughly 670-subject first cohort. Germline loops: CDR1 SGHDT, CDR2 YYEEEE. The CDR3 loop spans 17 amino acids. The V gene end was trimmed by 1 base and the J gene end by 2 bases; junction bases not matched to a gene: 8. Using immunoSEQ multiplex PCR, the repertoire was profiled, and TCRdb retains in-frame clones only, with some absent. The table has about 160,000 clones, approximately 88% seen once. Concerning this clone: The antigen is undetermined.

Source material: PBMCs. This receptor was taken from a young man in good health and CMV-seropositive. This chain links TRBV5-6 with TRBJ1-5; 8 nucleotides align to TRBD1. The CDR3 here is CASSLLLQGEGNQPQHF. For the CDR3, the DNA is TGTGCCAGCAGCTTGCTCCTACAGGGGGAGGGCAATCAGCCCCAGCATTTT.